Included here is one T cell receptor beta chain sequence, with context. The sample originates from a study of T-cell reconstitution after alpha-beta-depleted transplantation in children. The TCRbeta library was prepared with unique molecular identifiers. TCRdb passed the PCR reads through MiXCR, listing each CDR3 protein once. The data hold roughly 89,000 distinct CDR3 sequences, with 9.5% to 15% observed a single time. The CDR3 totals 11 residues. The V end was cut by 5 bases, the J end by 4 bases, with 4 bases between. CDR1 is KGHSH, CDR2 LQKENI, per germline. This receptor was identified in a human donor who donated a stem cell graft to a child with inherited bone marrow failure. This chain joins TRBV18 and TRBJ2-3; D uncertain. Source: PBMCs from the stem cell graft donor, taken from the stem cell graft. CDR3 nucleotide sequence: TGTGCCAGCTCAGAACCAGATACGCAGTATTTT. This gives the protein CASSEPDTQYF.